This T cell receptor (beta chain) emerged from a study of blood T cell repertoires in COVID-19. Looking at the study overall: Italy, Spain and the United States were the sources of the convalescent and acute COVID-19 samples. From T cells, B-cell-depleted T cells, or PBMCs came the material, which was cDNA or gDNA.

Two consecutive negative NP/OP PCR tests, clearance, or resolved symptoms defined Cohort 3 recovery. In the source study's methods: Cell counts per sample came from amplifying reference gene primers. Only in-frame clones appear in the TCRdb table, and some are missing; sequencing was by immunoSEQ multiplex PCR. From that table come the V and J calls and clone size; the DNA was used to work out D and trimming. Altogether approximately 150,000 clones are present, around 82% being singletons, with the ten largest covering roughly 6%. The germline V and J ends were trimmed by 3 bases and 6 bases, with 13 bases remaining between them. Germline-derived CDR1 and CDR2 are GTSNPN and SVGIG (reference sequence). This CDR3 contains 13 residues.

The rearrangement uses TRBV30 and TRBJ2-3; D is undetermined. Sequencing was performed on PBMCs or T cells enriched from blood (not recorded which). The TCR originated in a man in his forties who had recovered from COVID-19. CDR3 protein: CAWSVAFWDTQYF. CDR3 nucleotide sequence: TGTGCCTGGAGCGTCGCGTTTTGGGATACGCAGTATTTT.